This section outlines one T cell receptor (beta chain) sequence together with its context. The repertoire was sequenced with immunoSEQ multiplex PCR; TCRdb's copy has only in-frame clones and lacks some. The sample gives about 160,000 clones, approximately 77% of which show up once; around 2% is in the top ten. This CDR3 is 17 amino acids long. Germline assignment: CDR1 KGHSH and CDR2 LQKENI. V shed 4 bases, J shed 5 bases, and the junction held 11 bases outside the gene matches. The entry originates in a study of cytotoxic CD8 clonotypes in ibrutinib-treated CLL. V gene TRBV18 combines with J gene TRBJ1-4, with 9 positions matching TRBD1. The source is a human donor with chronic lymphocytic leukemia. The material sequenced was PBMCs, taken after 12 months of ibrutinib treatment. The DNA for the CDR3 is TGTGCCAGCTCACGGGGGATGCCCGGGACAGGGAATGAAAAACTGTTTTTT. Amino acid sequence: CASSRGMPGTGNEKLFF.